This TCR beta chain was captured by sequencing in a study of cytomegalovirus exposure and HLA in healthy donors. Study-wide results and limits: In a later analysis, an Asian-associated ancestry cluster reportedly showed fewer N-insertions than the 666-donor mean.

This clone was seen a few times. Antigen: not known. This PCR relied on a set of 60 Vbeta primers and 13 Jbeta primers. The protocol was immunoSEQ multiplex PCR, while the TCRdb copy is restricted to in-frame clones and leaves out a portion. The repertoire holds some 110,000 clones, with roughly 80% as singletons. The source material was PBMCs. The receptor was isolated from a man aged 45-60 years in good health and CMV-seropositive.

CDR3 DNA: TGTGCCAGCAGCCCTAGCCGCGCGCGGGGGGCCGGAGAGACCCAGTACTTC. This gives the protein CASSPSRARGAGETQYF. This chain links TRBV7-8 with TRBJ2-5, with 8 bases lining up with TRBD2. CDR1 is SGHVS and CDR2 is FQNEAQ in the germline V gene. The ends lost 5 bases at V and 4 bases at J; junction bases unmatched: 15. The CDR3 runs 17 residues. The complete variable domain, with remaining parts taken from reference TRBV7-8 and TRBJ2-5, reads GAGVSQSPRYKVAKRGQDVALRCDPISGHVSLFWYQQALGQGPEFLTYFQNEAQLDKSGLPSDRFFAERPEGSVSTLKIQRTQQEDSAVYLCASSPSRARGAGETQYFGPGTRLLVL.